The sequence of this T cell receptor beta chain was determined in a study of identical twins. On this clonotype: The antigen is not known.

General study points: Donors were not followed over many years; analysis was cross-sectional. Carriage of fewer insertions was seen in abundant cord blood beta clonotypes, whereas memory repertoires showed none. Out-of-frame TCR alpha sharing in monozygotic twins exceeded recombination model predictions. The study found weaker excess twin sharing in beta out-of-frame sequences.

TCRdb independently ran MiXCR on the 5' RACE reads; one entry per CDR3 protein. The sample shows hundreds of thousands of distinct CDR3 sequences, roughly 7% of them seen only once. V lost 2 bases and J lost 3, with 23 bases in between. The CDR3 loop spans 18 amino acids. Germline V gives CDR1 MNHEY, CDR2 SMNVEV (reference sequence). These same data were also listed under a study on yellow fever vaccine responses in identical twins.

The clonotype comes from a woman between 18 and 29 years old in good health. Sequences were obtained from memory (CD45RO+) T cells sorted from blood. The rearrangement links TRBV27 to TRBJ2-7, with D possibly TRBD2 on 6 matching bases. The DNA for the CDR3 is TGTGCCAGCAGTTTACATAAATCCGGGACTCCACTAAACTACGAGCAGTACTTC. Its protein is CASSLHKSGTPLNYEQYF.